The rows below give T cell receptor beta chains drawn from one sample of a study of shared clonotypes between healthy human individuals. The data were produced by immunoSEQ multiplex PCR, yet TCRdb's version contains in-frame clones alone and is incomplete. The sample yields about 2.3 million clones, 80% to 95% seen once. The sequenced sample consisted of naive CD4+ T cells from PBMCs. These receptors all come from a man between 18 and 35 years old in good health. Some clones in this sample may be carry-over from other donors' samples. The CDR3 runs from the conserved cysteine through the conserved F or W. D genes are given only for firm matches. Size tells how often a clone was seen (once, few, many) or the class of an expanded clone, and some rows leave it out.

TRBJ2-6,TRBV11-2,NA,NA,CASSRGGTNVLTF,TGTGCCAGCAGCAGGGGAGGAACCAACGTCCTGACTTTC
TRBJ2-2,TRBV2,NA,NA,CASSEGSGELFF,TGTGCCAGCAGTGAGGGGTCCGGGGAGCTGTTTTTT
TRBJ2-1,TRBV25-1,NA,TRBD1,CASSESRGTGGYNEQFF,TGTGCCAGCAGTGAATCGCGGGGGACAGGGGGATACAATGAGCAGTTCTTC
TRBJ2-1,TRBV5-1,NA,NA,CASSLPGGGEQFF,TGCGCCAGCAGCTTACCAGGAGGGGGTGAGCAGTTCTTC
TRBJ2-3,TRBV28,NA,TRBD2,CASSLAGTGDTQYF,TGTGCCAGCAGTCTAGCGGGAACCGGAGATACGCAGTATTTT
TRBJ1-2,TRBV29-1,NA,TRBD1,CSVGSNRGEHLNYGYTF,TGCAGCGTGGGGTCAAACAGGGGGGAGCATCTTAACTATGGCTACACCTTC
TRBJ1-2,TRBV18,NA,TRBD1,CASSRTQGEAGYTF,TGTGCCAGCTCCCGAACTCAGGGGGAGGCTGGCTACACCTTC
TRBJ2-5,TRBV19,NA,NA,CASSISGGEETQYF,TGTGCCAGTAGTATTAGTGGGGGCGAGGAGACCCAGTACTTC
TRBJ1-2,TRBV11-2,NA,NA,CASSLGGGTGTF,TGTGCCAGCAGCTTAGGAGGCGGGACGGGCACCTTC
TRBJ1-2,TRBV6-5,NA,NA,CASSYLDFGRTYGYTF,TGTGCCAGCAGTTACTTAGACTTTGGGCGAACTTATGGCTACACCTTC
TRBJ2-1,TRBV12-5,NA,NA,CASGLSTGVALGEQFF,TGTGCTAGTGGTTTGTCAACGGGGGTTGCGTTGGGTGAGCAGTTCTTC
TRBJ2-3,TRBV19,NA,TRBD1,CASHRGPTTDTQYF,TGTGCCAGCCACAGGGGCCCCACCACAGATACGCAGTATTTT
TRBJ1-5,TRBV28,few,NA,CASSSPGGDNQPQHF,TGTGCCAGCAGTTCCCCGGGGGGGGACAATCAGCCCCAGCATTTT
TRBJ2-3,TRBV7-9,NA,TRBD2,CASSLGLAVTDTQYF,TGTGCCAGCAGCTTAGGGCTAGCGGTCACAGATACGCAGTATTTT
TRBJ2-7,TRBV7-9,NA,NA,CASSLYEGSYEQYF,TGTGCCAGCAGCTTATACGAGGGCTCCTACGAGCAGTACTTC
TRBJ1-3,TRBV6-5,NA,NA,CASTSTGLSGNTIYF,TGTGCCAGCACCTCGACAGGTCTCTCTGGAAACACCATATATTTT
TRBJ1-1,TRBV28,few,NA,CASSLVVTGEAFF,TGTGCCAGCAGTTTAGTCGTGACCGGTGAAGCTTTCTTT
TRBJ1-1,TRBV7-6,once,NA,CASSPRVNTEAFF,TGTGCCAGCAGCCCAAGGGTGAACACTGAAGCTTTCTTT
TRBJ2-1,TRBV2,NA,NA,CASSGGPSYNEQFF,TGTGCCAGCAGTGGGGGACCATCGTACAATGAGCAGTTCTTC
TRBJ2-7,TRBV7-2,NA,NA,CASSPDPTGYEQYF,TGTGCCAGCAGCCCGGATCCGACCGGCTACGAGCAGTACTTC
TRBJ2-7,TRBV18,NA,TRBD1,CASSPGQGDSYEQYF,TGTGCCAGCTCACCGGGACAGGGGGACTCCTACGAGCAGTACTTC
TRBJ1-5,TRBV25-1,NA,NA,CASSGTGDYQPQHF,TGTGCCAGCAGTGGCACGGGGGATTATCAGCCCCAGCATTTT
TRBJ2-7,TRBV4-2,NA,NA,CASSQDHARAHYEQYF,TGTGCCAGCAGCCAAGATCATGCCAGGGCGCACTACGAGCAGTACTTC
TRBJ1-3,TRBV6-5,NA,NA,CASKGAGNTIYF,TGTGCCAGCAAGGGGGCTGGAAACACCATATATTTT
TRBJ1-2,TRBV7-3,NA,TRBD1,CASSWDRTYDGYTF,TGTGCCAGCAGCTGGGACAGGACTTACGATGGCTACACCTTC
TRBJ1-1,TRBV6-6,NA,TRBD1,CASRDRVSTEAFF,TGTGCCAGCAGAGACAGGGTAAGCACTGAAGCTTTCTTT
TRBJ2-3,TRBV28,NA,TRBD2,CASSPLDGLGTDTQYF,TGTGCCAGCAGTCCCCTCGATGGACTAGGGACAGATACGCAGTATTTT
TRBJ2-7,TRBV19,NA,TRBD1,CASSNRGPEEQYF,TGTGCCAGCAGTAACAGGGGGCCGGAGGAGCAGTACTTC
TRBJ2-5,TRBV7-2,once,TRBD2,CASSSGLAGDVFLETQYF,TGTGCCAGCAGCTCGGGACTAGCGGGAGATGTTTTTCTGGAGACCCAGTACTTC
TRBJ2-7,TRBV6-5,NA,TRBD1,CASSYFRDRRYEQYF,TGTGCCAGCAGTTACTTCCGGGACAGAAGATACGAGCAGTACTTC
TRBJ2-3,TRBV27,once,TRBD2,CASRLGGGRTTDTQYF,TGTGCCAGCAGGCTGGGGGGCGGGAGGACGACAGATACGCAGTATTTT
TRBJ1-1,TRBV5-1,once,TRBD1,CASSLGRGLMNTEAFF,TGCGCCAGCAGCTTGGGCAGGGGGCTAATGAACACTGAAGCTTTCTTT
TRBJ2-1,TRBV28,NA,NA,CASSKVPRPTEQFF,TGTGCCAGCAGCAAGGTCCCTAGGCCTACTGAGCAGTTCTTC
TRBJ2-7,TRBV27,NA,TRBD2,CASRLRTSGRYEQYF,TGTGCCAGCAGACTCCGGACTAGCGGGAGATACGAGCAGTACTTC